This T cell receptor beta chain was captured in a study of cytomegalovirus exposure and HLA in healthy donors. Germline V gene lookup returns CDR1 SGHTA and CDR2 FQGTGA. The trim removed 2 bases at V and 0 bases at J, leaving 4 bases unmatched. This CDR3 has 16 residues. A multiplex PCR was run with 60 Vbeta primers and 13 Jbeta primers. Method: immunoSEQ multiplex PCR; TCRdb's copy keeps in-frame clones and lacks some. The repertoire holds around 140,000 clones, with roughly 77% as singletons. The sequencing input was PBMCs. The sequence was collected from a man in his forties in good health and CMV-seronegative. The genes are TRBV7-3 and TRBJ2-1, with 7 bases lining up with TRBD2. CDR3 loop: CASSLYGEGSYNEQFF. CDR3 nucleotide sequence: TGTGCCAGCAGCTTATACGGGGAGGGCTCCTACAATGAGCAGTTCTTC.